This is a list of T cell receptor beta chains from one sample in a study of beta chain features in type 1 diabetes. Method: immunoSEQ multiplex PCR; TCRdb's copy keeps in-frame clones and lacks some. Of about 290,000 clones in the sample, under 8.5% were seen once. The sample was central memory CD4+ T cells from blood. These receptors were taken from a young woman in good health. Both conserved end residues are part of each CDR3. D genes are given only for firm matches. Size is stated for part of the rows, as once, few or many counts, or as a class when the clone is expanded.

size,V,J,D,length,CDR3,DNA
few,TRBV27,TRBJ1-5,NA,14,CASSLFADNQPQHF,TGTGCCAGCAGTTTATTTGCGGATAATCAGCCCCAGCATTTT
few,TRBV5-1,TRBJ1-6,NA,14,CASSLGQSNSPLHF,TGCGCCAGCAGCTTGGGGCAGTCTAATTCACCCCTCCACTTT
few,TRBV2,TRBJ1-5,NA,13,CASRRDRNQPQHF,TGTGCCAGCAGGAGAGACAGGAATCAGCCCCAGCATTTT
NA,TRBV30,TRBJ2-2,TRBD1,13,CAWEDRGPGELFF,TGTGCCTGGGAGGACAGGGGACCCGGGGAGCTGTTTTTT
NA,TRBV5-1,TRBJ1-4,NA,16,CASSLAVSTTNEKLFF,TGCGCCAGCAGCTTGGCCGTCAGTACAACTAATGAAAAACTGTTTTTT
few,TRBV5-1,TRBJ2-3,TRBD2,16,CASSLGLAESTDTQYF,TGCGCCAGCAGCTTGGGACTAGCAGAGTCCACAGATACGCAGTATTTT
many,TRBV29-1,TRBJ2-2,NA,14,CSVGRGWGTGELFF,TGCAGCGTTGGACGTGGTTGGGGGACCGGGGAGCTGTTTTTT
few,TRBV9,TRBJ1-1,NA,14,CASSLTQGGTEAFF,TGTGCCAGCAGCCTTACACAGGGTGGGACTGAAGCTTTCTTT
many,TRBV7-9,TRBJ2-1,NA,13,CASSFDGQSKQFF,TGTGCCAGCAGCTTCGATGGACAGAGTAAGCAGTTCTTC
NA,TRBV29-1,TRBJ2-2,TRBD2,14,CSVEFLAGVGELFF,TGCAGCGTTGAGTTCCTAGCGGGAGTCGGGGAGCTGTTTTTT
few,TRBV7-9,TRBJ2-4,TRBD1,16,CASSRNRDRGTNIQYF,TGTGCCAGCAGCCGGAACCGGGACAGGGGGACAAACATTCAGTACTTC
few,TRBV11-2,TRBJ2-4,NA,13,CASSALAKNIQYF,TGTGCCAGCAGCGCACTAGCCAAAAACATTCAGTACTTC
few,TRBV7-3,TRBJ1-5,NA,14,CASSSQGQAQPQHF,TGTGCCAGCAGCTCTCAGGGGCAGGCTCAGCCCCAGCATTTT
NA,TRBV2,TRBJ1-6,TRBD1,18,CASSELGGTGARGSPLHF,TGTGCCAGCAGTGAATTGGGGGGTACAGGGGCTCGAGGATCACCCCTCCACTTT
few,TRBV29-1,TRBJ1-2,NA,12,CSVKSGSYGYTF,TGCAGCGTTAAATCAGGGTCCTATGGCTACACCTTC
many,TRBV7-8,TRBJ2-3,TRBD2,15,CASSLGEGIPNTQYF,TGTGCCAGCAGCTTAGGGGAGGGAATCCCGAATACGCAGTATTTT
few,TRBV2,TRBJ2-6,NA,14,CATRKGSGANVLTF,TGTGCCACCCGTAAGGGCTCTGGGGCCAACGTCCTGACTTTC
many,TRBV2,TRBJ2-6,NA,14,CASRTFSGANVLTF,TGTGCCAGCCGGACTTTCTCTGGGGCCAACGTCCTGACTTTC
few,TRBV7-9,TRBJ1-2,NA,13,CASRDASLYGYTF,TGTGCCAGCAGGGACGCCAGCTTATATGGCTACACCTTC
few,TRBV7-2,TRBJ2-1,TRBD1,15,CASSPLGQVYNEQFF,TGTGCCAGCAGCCCGCTCGGACAGGTCTACAATGAGCAGTTCTTC
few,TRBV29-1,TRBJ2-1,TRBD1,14,CSGLQGTGYNEQFF,TGCAGCGGCTTACAGGGGACCGGTTACAATGAGCAGTTCTTC
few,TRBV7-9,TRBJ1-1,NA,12,CASSSRDTEAFF,TGTGCCAGCTCTTCGAGGGACACTGAAGCTTTCTTT
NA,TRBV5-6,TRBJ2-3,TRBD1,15,CASSFRTGGGGTQYF,TGTGCCAGCAGCTTCAGGACAGGGGGCGGTGGTACGCAGTATTTT
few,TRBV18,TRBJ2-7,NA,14,CASSPPARNYEQYF,TGTGCCAGCTCACCACCGGCCAGAAACTACGAGCAGTACTTC
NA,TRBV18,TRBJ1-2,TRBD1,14,CASSPGQGNYGYTF,TGTGCCAGCTCACCGGGACAGGGTAACTATGGCTACACCTTC
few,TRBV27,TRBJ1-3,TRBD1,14,CASRLGQEGNTIYF,TGTGCCAGCAGATTGGGACAGGAAGGGAACACCATATATTTT
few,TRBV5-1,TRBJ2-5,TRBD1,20,CASGLYRDRIKPKRAETQYF,TGCGCCAGCGGCCTCTACCGGGACAGGATTAAACCAAAGCGAGCGGAGACCCAGTACTTC
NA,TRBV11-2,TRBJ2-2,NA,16,CASSLESKGGAGELFF,TGTGCCAGCAGCTTAGAGTCGAAAGGGGGAGCCGGGGAGCTGTTTTTT